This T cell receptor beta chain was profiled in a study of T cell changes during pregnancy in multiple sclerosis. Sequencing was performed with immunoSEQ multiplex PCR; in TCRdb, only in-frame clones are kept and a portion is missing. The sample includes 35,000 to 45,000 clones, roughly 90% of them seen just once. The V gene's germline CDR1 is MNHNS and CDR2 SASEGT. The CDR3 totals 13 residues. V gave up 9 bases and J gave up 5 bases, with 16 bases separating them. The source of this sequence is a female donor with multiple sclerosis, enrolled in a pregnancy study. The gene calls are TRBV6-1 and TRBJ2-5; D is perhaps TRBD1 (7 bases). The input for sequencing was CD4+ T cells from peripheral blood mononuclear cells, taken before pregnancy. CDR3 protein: CASMSRGVETQYF. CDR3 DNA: TGTGCCAGTATGAGCAGGGGGGTGGAGACCCAGTACTTC.